These T cell receptor beta chains were read from a single sample in a study of PD-L1 blockade in urothelial cancer. Sequencing was performed with immunoSEQ multiplex PCR; in TCRdb, only in-frame clones are kept and a portion is missing. The sample records 80,000 to 100,000 clones, roughly 82% being singletons. The specimen was PBMCs, collected around atezolizumab (anti-PD-L1) treatment. These receptors were taken from a man in his 70s with urothelial cancer. Both conserved end residues are part of each CDR3. A D gene is named only where the DNA matches it firmly. Only some rows state a clone size, as once, few, many or a class for expanded clones.

>.|TRBV19|TRBJ1-1|TRBD1
CASSIRTGAMNTEAFF
TGTGCCAGTAGTATACGGACAGGGGCTATGAACACTGAAGCTTTCTTT
>.|TRBV6-1|TRBJ2-2|.
CASSEGASTNTGELFF
TGTGCCAGCAGTGAAGGAGCGTCTACTAACACCGGGGAGCTGTTTTTT
>.|TRBV13|TRBJ2-7|.
CASSFWEFNEQYF
TGTGCCAGCAGCTTTTGGGAGTTCAACGAGCAGTACTTC
>.|TRBV4-2|TRBJ1-4|.
CASSAPDSATNEKLFF
TGTGCCAGCAGCGCACCTGACAGTGCAACTAATGAAAAACTGTTTTTT
>.|TRBV6-5|TRBJ2-7|TRBD1
CASSTRQGATYEQYF
TGTGCCAGCAGTACACGACAGGGCGCAACCTACGAGCAGTACTTC
>.|TRBV5-6|TRBJ2-7|TRBD1
CASSSGTGAYEQYF
TGTGCCAGCAGCTCCGGGACAGGGGCTTACGAGCAGTACTTC
>.|TRBV5-1|TRBJ2-7|.
CASSRDSGSYEQYF
TGCGCCAGCAGCCGGGACTCCGGCTCCTACGAGCAGTACTTC
>.|TRBV9|TRBJ1-1|.
CASSVAADPEQGEAFF
TGTGCCAGCAGCGTAGCGGCAGACCCAGAACAGGGTGAAGCTTTCTTT
>.|TRBV6-5|TRBJ2-7|.
CASSRQRNYEQYF
TGTGCCAGCAGCCGCCAGCGGAACTACGAGCAGTACTTC
>.|TRBV5-1|TRBJ2-1|TRBD1
CASRDRGDNEQFF
TGCGCCAGCCGGGACAGGGGTGACAATGAGCAGTTCTTC
>.|TRBV6-1|TRBJ2-1|.
CASSRGTYNEQFF
TGTGCCAGCAGTCGCGGAACCTACAATGAGCAGTTCTTC
>.|TRBV6-1|TRBJ2-3|.
CASSLQSTDTQYF
TGTGCCAGCAGTCTGCAGAGCACAGATACGCAGTATTTT
>.|TRBV4-1|TRBJ2-3|TRBD1
CASSQAGTGATDTQYF
TGCGCCAGCAGCCAAGCCGGGACAGGAGCGACAGATACGCAGTATTTT
>.|TRBV27|TRBJ2-7|.
CASRKSGGGEQYF
TGTGCCAGCAGGAAAAGCGGTGGTGGGGAGCAGTACTTC
>.|TRBV5-6|TRBJ2-5|.
CASSLGQQETQYF
TGTGCCAGCAGCTTGGGACAACAAGAGACCCAGTACTTC
>.|TRBV4-1|TRBJ2-3|TRBD1
CASSQPPGQVSTDTQYF
TGCGCCAGCAGCCAGCCACCGGGACAGGTTAGCACAGATACGCAGTATTTT
>.|TRBV5-6|TRBJ1-2|.
CASSLTVYGYTF
TGTGCCAGCAGCTTGACAGTCTATGGCTACACCTTC
>.|TRBV27|TRBJ2-7|TRBD1
CASFGQDSYEQYF
TGTGCCAGCTTCGGACAGGATTCCTACGAGCAGTACTTC
>.|TRBV19|TRBJ1-3|.
CASSIGPLSEPGNTIYF
TGTGCCAGTAGTATAGGACCCCTATCGGAGCCTGGAAACACCATATATTTT
>once|TRBV27|TRBJ2-2|TRBD1
CASRFQGVLGGELFF
TGTGCCAGCAGGTTCCAGGGGGTCCTCGGGGGGGAGCTGTTTTTT